One sample yielded the 15 T cell receptor beta chains listed below, sequenced in a study of blood T cell repertoires in COVID-19. Some clones are missing from TCRdb's copy, which holds only in-frame ones; the method was immunoSEQ multiplex PCR. This table holds some 220,000 clones, around 80% found once. Sequencing was performed on peripheral blood. These receptors originate from a woman in her 30s with COVID-19, enrolled during active disease.

The chain is built from TRBV6-5 and TRBJ1-3; a possible D gene is TRBD1 (6 bases). Germline V gene sequence: CDR1 MNHEY, CDR2 SVGAGI. This CDR3 region has 14 residues. The V and J ends lost 7 bases and 0 bases respectively, with 10 bases between them. CDR3 sequence: CASITGHSGNTIYF. The CDR3 DNA sequence: TGTGCCAGCATTACGGGACACTCTGGAAACACCATATATTTT.

The chain couples TRBV3-1 (or the pseudogene TRBV3-2) to TRBJ2-5; 9 bases are a match to TRBD2. The CDR3 runs to 14 residues. Per the germline V gene, CDR1 is LGHDT and CDR2 is YNNKEL (reference sequence). V gave up 4 bases and J gave up 5 bases; unmatched junction bases: 5. CDR3 loop: CASSPRGGGETQYF. In DNA form, the CDR3 reads TGTGCCAGCAGCCCGCGGGGGGGCGGGGAGACCCAGTACTTC.

This clone was seen a single time. This chain joins TRBV28 and TRBJ1-1; 7 bases align to TRBD1. CDR1 and CDR2 from the germline V gene are MDHEN and SYDVKM. Trimming cost V 5 bases and J 0 bases; bases outside gene matches: 6. The CDR3 covers 15 residues. CDR3 sequence (DNA): TGTGCCAGCAGTCGCCCGGGACAGATGAACACTGAAGCTTTCTTT. Its translation is CASSRPGQMNTEAFF.

The chain recombines TRBV12-3 or TRBV12-4 with TRBJ2-3; no firm D call. V shed 4 bases and J shed 6 bases, with 5 bases lying between them. The CDR3 length is 11 residues. CDR3 nucleotide sequence: TGTGCCAGCAGTTCGTTGGATACGCAGTATTTT. Its protein is CASSSLDTQYF.

This chain uses TRBV9 with TRBJ2-1, with TRBD2 identical over 7 bases. Germline V lookup: CDR1 SGDLS, CDR2 YYNGEE. The CDR3 contains 16 residues. V shed 0 bases, J shed 3 bases, and the junction held 6 bases outside the gene matches. The CDR3 sequence is CASSVDRLADYNEQFF. CDR3 sequence (DNA): TGTGCCAGCAGCGTAGACAGGCTAGCGGACTACAATGAGCAGTTCTTC.

The chain combines TRBV6-5 with TRBJ1-1; a possible D gene is TRBD1 (6 bases). V lost 10 bases and J 0 bases, leaving 18 bases between the germline ends. CDR3 size: 15 residues. Germline V gene lookup returns CDR1 MNHEY and CDR2 SVGAGI. For the CDR3, the DNA is TGTGCCACCTCTGGACAGAGCTTCATGAACACTGAAGCTTTCTTT. Its translation is CATSGQSFMNTEAFF.

This chain uses TRBV28 with TRBJ2-3; D may be TRBD2 (5 bases). Germline values: CDR1 MDHEN, CDR2 SYDVKM. There are 12 residues in the CDR3. Trimming removed 5 bases at V and 5 bases at J, with 8 bases between. The CDR3 region is CASSPGRDTQYF. CDR3 DNA sequence: TGTGCCAGCAGTCCGGGGAGAGATACGCAGTATTTT.

The V and J genes are TRBV6-2 or TRBV6-3 and TRBJ1-5; the D gene is possibly TRBD1 (6 bases). The CDR3 extends over 13 amino acids. V was cut by 4 bases and J by 7 bases, with 11 bases left in between. Looked up from germline, CDR1 is MNHEY and CDR2 is SVGEGT. The CDR3 protein is CASSLRDMQPQHF. CDR3 nucleotides: TGTGCCAGCAGTTTAAGGGACATGCAGCCCCAGCATTTT.

V is TRBV30 and J is TRBJ2-1, with 8 bases fitting TRBD1. The CDR3 consists of 12 residues. The trim removed 4 bases at V and 9 bases at J, leaving 5 bases unmatched. CDR1 and CDR2 from the germline V gene are GTSNPN and SVGIG (reference sequence). CDR3 protein: CAWTQGALEQFF. The CDR3 region has the DNA TGTGCCTGGACGCAGGGGGCCCTTGAGCAGTTCTTC.

V is TRBV19 and J is TRBJ2-7; the match to TRBD1 covers 7 bases. The CDR3 sequence is 15 residues long. J gave up 1 base and V 5 bases, and 8 bases lay outside the gene matches. Germline CDR1 and CDR2: LNHDA and SQIVND (reference sequence). CDR3 protein: CASSQPQGMSYEQYF. The CDR3 DNA reads TGTGCCAGTAGTCAGCCACAGGGGATGTCCTACGAGCAGTACTTC.

This clone was recorded only once. The rearrangement joins TRBV14 to TRBJ1-4; D is perhaps TRBD1 (6 bases). Trimming cost V 4 bases and J 8 bases, with 11 bases left between them. The CDR3 consists of 13 residues. Germline CDR1 and CDR2: SGHDN and FVKESK. In nucleotides, the CDR3 is TGTGCCAGCAGCCGATGGACAGAAGAAAAACTGTTTTTT. Its protein is CASSRWTEEKLFF.

The gene calls are TRBV6-5 and TRBJ1-4; 7 bases align to TRBD1. J lost 7 bases, V lost 6 bases, and 11 bases had no gene match. The CDR3 extends over 15 amino acids. Germline lookup yields CDR1 MNHEY and CDR2 SVGAGI. CDR3: CASRASTGYSEKLFF. Written as DNA, the CDR3 is TGTGCCAGCAGAGCGTCGACAGGGTACAGTGAAAAACTGTTTTTT.

The chain recombines TRBV21-1 with TRBJ1-5; the D call TRBD1 from the table was never checked on the DNA. TRBV21-1 is flagged as a pseudogene. The length of the CDR3 is 17 residues. CDR3 in amino acids: CASSKVQNPHSNQPQHF. CDR3 bases: TGTGCCAGCAGCAAAGTTCAGAACCCTCATAGCAATCAGCCCCAGCATTTT.

CDR3 loop: CASSQGGSGNTGELFF. The CDR3 bases are TGCGCCAGCAGCCAAGGAGGCAGCGGTAACACCGGGGAGCTGTTTTTT. The chain has TRBV4-3 and TRBJ2-2; D is perhaps TRBD2 (5 bases). Looked up from germline, CDR1 is LGHNA and CDR2 is YSLEER. Trimming pared 1 base from V and 2 bases from J, leaving 11 bases between. The CDR3 is 16 amino acids.

This clone was observed a few times. CDR3 sequence (DNA): TGTGCCAGCAGGTCGGGGTCCAGGTTGCAGGGGGAGCAGTACTTC. This gives the protein CASRSGSRLQGEQYF. This chain links TRBV7-2 with TRBJ2-7; D is possibly TRBD1 (6 bases). CDR1 and CDR2 from the germline V gene are SGHTA and FQGNSA. The CDR3 is 15 residues long. V was shortened by 6 bases and J by 7 bases, with 22 bases between the two germline ends.